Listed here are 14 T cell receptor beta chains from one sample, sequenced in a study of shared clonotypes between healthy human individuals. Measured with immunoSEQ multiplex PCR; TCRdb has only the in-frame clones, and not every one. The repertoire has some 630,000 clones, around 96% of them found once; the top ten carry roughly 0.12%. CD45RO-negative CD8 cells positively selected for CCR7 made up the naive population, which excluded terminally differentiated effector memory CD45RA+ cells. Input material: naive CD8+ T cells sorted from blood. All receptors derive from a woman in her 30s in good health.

The CDR3: CASSEPWPLGDYEQYF. The CDR3 nucleotides are TGTGCCAGCAGTGAACCTTGGCCCTTAGGCGACTACGAGCAGTACTTC. The V and J genes are TRBV6-1 and TRBJ2-7, with no clear D. The CDR3 totals 16 residues. The germline CDR1 and CDR2 sequences are MNHNS and SASEGT. With 2 bases removed from V and 3 bases from J, the gap between germline ends came to 17 bases.

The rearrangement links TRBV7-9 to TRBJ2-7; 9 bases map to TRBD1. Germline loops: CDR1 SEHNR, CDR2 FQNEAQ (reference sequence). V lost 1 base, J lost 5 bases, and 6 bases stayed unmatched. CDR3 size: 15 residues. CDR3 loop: CASSLVTGGFHEQYF. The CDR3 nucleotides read TGTGCCAGCAGCTTAGTTACAGGGGGCTTCCACGAGCAGTACTTC.

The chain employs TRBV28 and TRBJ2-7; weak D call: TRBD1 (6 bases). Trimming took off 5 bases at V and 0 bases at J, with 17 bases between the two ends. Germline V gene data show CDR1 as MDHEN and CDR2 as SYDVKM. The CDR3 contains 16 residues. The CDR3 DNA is TGTGCCAGCAGTATCTTCACAGGGTCACCCTCCTACGAGCAGTACTTC. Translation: CASSIFTGSPSYEQYF. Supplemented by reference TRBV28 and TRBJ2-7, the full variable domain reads DVKVTQSSRYLVKRTGEKVFLECVQDMDHENMFWYRQDPGLGLRLIYFSYDVKMKEKGDIPEGYSVSREKKERFSLILESASTNQTSMYLCASSIFTGSPSYEQYFGPGTRLTVT.

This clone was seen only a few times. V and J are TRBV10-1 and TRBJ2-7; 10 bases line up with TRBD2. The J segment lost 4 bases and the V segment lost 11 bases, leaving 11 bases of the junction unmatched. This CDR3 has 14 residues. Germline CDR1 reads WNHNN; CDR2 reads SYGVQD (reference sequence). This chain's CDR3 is CAGDRLAGVYEQYF. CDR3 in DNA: TGCGCCGGGGACCGGCTAGCGGGAGTTTACGAGCAGTACTTC.

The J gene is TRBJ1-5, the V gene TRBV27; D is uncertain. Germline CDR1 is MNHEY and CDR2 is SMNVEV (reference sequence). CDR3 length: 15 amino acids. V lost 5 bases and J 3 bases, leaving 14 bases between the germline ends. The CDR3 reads CASSPGHGSNQPQHF. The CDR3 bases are TGTGCCAGCAGTCCCGGGCACGGTTCCAATCAGCCCCAGCATTTT.

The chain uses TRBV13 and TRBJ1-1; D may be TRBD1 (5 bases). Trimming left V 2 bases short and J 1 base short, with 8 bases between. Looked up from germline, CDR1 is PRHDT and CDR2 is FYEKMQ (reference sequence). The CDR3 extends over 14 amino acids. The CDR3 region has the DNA TGTGCCAGCAGCTTACAGGGTGCGAACACTGAAGCTTTCTTT. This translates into CASSLQGANTEAFF.

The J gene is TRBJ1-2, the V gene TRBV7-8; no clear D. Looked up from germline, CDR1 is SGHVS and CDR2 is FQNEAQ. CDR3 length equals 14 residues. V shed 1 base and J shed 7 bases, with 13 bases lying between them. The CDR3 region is CASSLVPILGGYTF. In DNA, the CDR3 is TGTGCCAGCAGCTTAGTCCCCATATTGGGTGGCTACACCTTC. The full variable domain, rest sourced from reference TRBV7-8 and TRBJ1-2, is GAGVSQSPRYKVAKRGQDVALRCDPISGHVSLFWYQQALGQGPEFLTYFQNEAQLDKSGLPSDRFFAERPEGSVSTLKIQRTQQEDSAVYLCASSLVPILGGYTFGSGTRLTVV.

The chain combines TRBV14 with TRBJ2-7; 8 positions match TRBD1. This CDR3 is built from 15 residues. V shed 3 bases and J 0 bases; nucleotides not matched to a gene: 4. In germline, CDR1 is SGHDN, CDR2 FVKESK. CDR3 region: CASSHNRGSSYEQYF. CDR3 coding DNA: TGTGCCAGCAGCCATAACAGGGGGAGCTCCTACGAGCAGTACTTC.

The CDR3 coding sequence is TGTGCCAGCAGCTCTATCTCGGCGGGAGGGGGGGCAGATACGCAGTATTTT. Translating gives CASSSISAGGGADTQYF. This chain joins TRBV21-1 and TRBJ2-3; no DNA check was done on the table's D call, TRBD2. TRBV21-1 is a listed pseudogene. The CDR3 is 17 residues long.

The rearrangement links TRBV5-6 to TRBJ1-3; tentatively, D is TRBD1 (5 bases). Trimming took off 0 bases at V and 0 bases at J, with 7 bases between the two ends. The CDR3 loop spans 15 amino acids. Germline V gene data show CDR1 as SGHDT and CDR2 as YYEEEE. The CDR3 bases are TGTGCCAGCAGCTTGGCCGGACACTCTGGAAACACCATATATTTT. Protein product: CASSLAGHSGNTIYF.

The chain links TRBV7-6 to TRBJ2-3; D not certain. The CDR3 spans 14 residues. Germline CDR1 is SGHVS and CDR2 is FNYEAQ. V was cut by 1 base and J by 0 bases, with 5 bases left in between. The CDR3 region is CASSLDRSTDTQYF. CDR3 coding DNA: TGTGCCAGCAGCTTAGATAGGAGCACAGATACGCAGTATTTT.

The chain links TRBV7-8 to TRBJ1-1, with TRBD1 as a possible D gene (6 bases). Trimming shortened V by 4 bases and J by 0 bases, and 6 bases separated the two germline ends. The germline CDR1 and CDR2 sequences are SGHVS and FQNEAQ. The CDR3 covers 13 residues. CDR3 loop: CASSWTVNTEAFF. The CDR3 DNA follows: TGTGCCAGCAGCTGGACAGTGAACACTGAAGCTTTCTTT.

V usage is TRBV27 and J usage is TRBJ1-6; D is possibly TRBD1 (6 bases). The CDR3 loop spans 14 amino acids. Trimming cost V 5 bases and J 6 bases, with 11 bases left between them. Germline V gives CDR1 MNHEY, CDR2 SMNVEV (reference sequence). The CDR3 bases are TGTGCCAGCAGTCAGGGGTCTTCTAATTCACCCCTCCACTTT. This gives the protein CASSQGSSNSPLHF.

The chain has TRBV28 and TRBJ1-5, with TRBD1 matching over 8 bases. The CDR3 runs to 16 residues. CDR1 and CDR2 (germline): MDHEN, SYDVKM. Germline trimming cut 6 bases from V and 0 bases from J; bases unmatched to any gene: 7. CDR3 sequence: CASSLGTGYSNQPQHF. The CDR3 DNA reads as TGTGCCAGCAGCCTAGGGACAGGTTATAGCAATCAGCCCCAGCATTTT.